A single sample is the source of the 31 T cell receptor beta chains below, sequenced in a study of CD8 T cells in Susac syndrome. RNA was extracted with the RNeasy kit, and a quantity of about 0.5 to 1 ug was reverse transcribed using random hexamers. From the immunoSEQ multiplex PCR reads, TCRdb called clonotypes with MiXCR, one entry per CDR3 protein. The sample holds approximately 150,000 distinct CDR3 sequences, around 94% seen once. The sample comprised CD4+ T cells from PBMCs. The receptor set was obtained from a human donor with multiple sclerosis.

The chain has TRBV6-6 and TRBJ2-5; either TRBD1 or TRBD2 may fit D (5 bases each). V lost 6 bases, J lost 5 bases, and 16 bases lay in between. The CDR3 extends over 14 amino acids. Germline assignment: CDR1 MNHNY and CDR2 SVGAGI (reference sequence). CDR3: CASSSTARGETQYF. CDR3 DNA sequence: TGTGCCAGCAGCTCAACTGCCCGGGGCGAGACCCAGTACTTC.

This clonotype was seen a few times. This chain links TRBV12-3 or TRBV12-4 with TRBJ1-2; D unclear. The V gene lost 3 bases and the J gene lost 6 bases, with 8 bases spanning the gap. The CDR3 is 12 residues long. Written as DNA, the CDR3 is TGTGCCAGCAGTTTTGCGCGAGATGGCTACACCTTC. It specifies CASSFARDGYTF.

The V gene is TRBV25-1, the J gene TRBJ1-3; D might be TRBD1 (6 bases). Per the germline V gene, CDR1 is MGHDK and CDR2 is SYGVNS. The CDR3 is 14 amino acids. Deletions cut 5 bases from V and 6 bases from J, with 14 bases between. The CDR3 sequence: CASSRTGGSNTIYF. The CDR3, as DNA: TGTGCCAGCAGTAGGACGGGGGGCTCAAACACCATATATTTT.

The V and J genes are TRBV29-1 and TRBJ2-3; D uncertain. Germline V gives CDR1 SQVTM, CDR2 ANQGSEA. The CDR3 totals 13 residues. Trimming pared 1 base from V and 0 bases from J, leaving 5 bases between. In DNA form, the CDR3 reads TGCAGCGTTGAAGCCCGCAGCACAGATACGCAGTATTTT. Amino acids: CSVEARSTDTQYF.

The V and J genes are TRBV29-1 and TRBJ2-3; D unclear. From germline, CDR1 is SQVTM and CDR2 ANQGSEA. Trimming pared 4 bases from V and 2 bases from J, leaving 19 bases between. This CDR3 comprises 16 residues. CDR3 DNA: TGCAGCGTTGGTAGTGAATACCCTCTCAACACAGATACGCAGTATTTT. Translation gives CSVGSEYPLNTDTQYF.

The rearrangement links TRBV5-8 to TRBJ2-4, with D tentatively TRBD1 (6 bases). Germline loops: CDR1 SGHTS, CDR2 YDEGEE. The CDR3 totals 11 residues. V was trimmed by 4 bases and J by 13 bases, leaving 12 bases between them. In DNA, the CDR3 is TGTGCCAGCAGCCCTCAGGGGCTACAGTACTTC. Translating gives CASSPQGLQYF.

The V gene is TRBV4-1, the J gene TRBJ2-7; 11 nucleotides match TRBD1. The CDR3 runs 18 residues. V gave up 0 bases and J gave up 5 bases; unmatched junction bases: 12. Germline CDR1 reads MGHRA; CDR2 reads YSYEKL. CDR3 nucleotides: TGCGCCAGCAGCCAAGATCTTCGGTGGGACAGGGGGTATAACGAGCAGTACTTC. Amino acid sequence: CASSQDLRWDRGYNEQYF.

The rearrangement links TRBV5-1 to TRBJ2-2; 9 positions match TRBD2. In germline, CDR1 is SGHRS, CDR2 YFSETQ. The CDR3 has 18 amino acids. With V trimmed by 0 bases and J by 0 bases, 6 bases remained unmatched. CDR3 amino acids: CASSLGLAVSSNTGELFF. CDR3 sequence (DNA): TGCGCCAGCAGCTTGGGACTAGCGGTTTCTTCGAACACCGGGGAGCTGTTTTTT. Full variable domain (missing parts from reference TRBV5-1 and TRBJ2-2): KAGVTQTPRYLIKTRGQQVTLSCSPISGHRSVSWYQQTPGQGLQFLFEYFSETQRNKGNFPGRFSGRQFSNSRSEMNVSTLELGDSALYLCASSLGLAVSSNTGELFFGEGSRLTVL.

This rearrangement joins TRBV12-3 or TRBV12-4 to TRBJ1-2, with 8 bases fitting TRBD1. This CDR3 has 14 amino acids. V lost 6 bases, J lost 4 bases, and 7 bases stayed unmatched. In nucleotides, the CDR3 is TGTGCCAGCAGCCCCCCGACAGGGGTCTATGGCTACACCTTC. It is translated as CASSPPTGVYGYTF.

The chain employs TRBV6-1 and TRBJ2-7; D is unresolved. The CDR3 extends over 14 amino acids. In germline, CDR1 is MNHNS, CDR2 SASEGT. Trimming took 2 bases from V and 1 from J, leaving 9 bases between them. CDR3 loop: CASSESGNSYEQYF. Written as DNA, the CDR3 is TGTGCCAGCAGTGAATCGGGCAATTCCTACGAGCAGTACTTC.

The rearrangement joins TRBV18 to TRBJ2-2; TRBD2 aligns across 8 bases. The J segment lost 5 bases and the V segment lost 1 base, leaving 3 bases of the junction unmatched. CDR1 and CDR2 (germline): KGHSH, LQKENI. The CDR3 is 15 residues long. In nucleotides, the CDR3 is TGTGCCAGCTCACCACTGAGCGGGAGTACCGGGGAGCTGTTTTTT. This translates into CASSPLSGSTGELFF.

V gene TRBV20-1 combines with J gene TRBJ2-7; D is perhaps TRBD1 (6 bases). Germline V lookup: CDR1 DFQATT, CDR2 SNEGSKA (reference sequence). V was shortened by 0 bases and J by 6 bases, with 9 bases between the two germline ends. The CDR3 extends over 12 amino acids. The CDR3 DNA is TGCAGTGCTAGAGATAGGGGGAGCGAGCAGTACTTC. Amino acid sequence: CSARDRGSEQYF.

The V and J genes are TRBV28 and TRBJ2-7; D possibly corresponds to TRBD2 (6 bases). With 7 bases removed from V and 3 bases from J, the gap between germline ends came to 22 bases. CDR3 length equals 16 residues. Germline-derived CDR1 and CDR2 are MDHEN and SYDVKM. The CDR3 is CASICQAYPGVYEQYF. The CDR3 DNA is TGTGCCAGCATTTGTCAGGCCTACCCGGGAGTCTACGAGCAGTACTTC.

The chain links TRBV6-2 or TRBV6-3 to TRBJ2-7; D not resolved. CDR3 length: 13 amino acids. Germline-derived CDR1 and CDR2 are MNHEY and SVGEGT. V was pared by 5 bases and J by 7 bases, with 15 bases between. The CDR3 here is CASSPLRLEEQYF. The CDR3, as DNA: TGTGCCAGCAGTCCACTGCGCCTCGAAGAGCAGTACTTC.

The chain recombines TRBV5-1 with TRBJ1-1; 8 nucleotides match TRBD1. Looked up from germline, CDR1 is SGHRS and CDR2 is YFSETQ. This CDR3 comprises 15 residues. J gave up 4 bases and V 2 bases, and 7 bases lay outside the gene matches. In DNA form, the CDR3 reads TGCGCCAGCAGCTTCAGACAGGGGATTGTCACTGAAGCTTTCTTT. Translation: CASSFRQGIVTEAFF. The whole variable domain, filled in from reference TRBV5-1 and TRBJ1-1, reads KAGVTQTPRYLIKTRGQQVTLSCSPISGHRSVSWYQQTPGQGLQFLFEYFSETQRNKGNFPGRFSGRQFSNSRSEMNVSTLELGDSALYLCASSFRQGIVTEAFFGQGTRLTVV.

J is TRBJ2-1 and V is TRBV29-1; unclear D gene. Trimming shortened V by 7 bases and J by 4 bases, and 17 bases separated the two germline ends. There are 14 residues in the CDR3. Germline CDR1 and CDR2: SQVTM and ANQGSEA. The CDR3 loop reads CSASDSPRYNEQFF. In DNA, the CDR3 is TGCAGCGCCTCCGACTCCCCTCGATACAATGAGCAGTTCTTC.

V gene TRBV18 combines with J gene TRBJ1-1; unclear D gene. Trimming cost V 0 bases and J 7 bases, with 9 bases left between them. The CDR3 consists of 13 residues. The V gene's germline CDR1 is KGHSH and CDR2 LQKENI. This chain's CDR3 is CASSPPVISEAFF. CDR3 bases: TGTGCCAGCTCACCACCGGTAATAAGTGAAGCTTTCTTT.

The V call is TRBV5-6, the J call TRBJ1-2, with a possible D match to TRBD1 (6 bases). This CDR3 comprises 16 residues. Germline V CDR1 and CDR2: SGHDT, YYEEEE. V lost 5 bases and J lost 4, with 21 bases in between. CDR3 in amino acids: CASRRRGPEEFYGYTF. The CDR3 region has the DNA TGTGCCAGCAGACGACGGGGGCCAGAAGAATTCTATGGCTACACCTTC.

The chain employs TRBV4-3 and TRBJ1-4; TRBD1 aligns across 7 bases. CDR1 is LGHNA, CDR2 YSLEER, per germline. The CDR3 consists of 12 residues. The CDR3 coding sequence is TGCGCGAGTTCAGGGGGTGGTGAAAAACTGTTTTTT. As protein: CASSGGGEKLFF.

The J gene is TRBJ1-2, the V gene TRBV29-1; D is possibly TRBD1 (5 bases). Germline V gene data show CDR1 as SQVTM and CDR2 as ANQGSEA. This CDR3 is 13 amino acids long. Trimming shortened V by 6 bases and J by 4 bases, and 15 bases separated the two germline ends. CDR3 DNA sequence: TGCAGCGTGGGGGACTACTCTGGCTATGGCTACACCTTC. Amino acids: CSVGDYSGYGYTF.

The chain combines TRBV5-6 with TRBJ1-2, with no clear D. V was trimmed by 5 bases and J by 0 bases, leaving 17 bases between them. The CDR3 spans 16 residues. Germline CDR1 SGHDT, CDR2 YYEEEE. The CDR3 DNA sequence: TGTGCCAGCAGTCTACGACGGCTGGGGACTAACTATGGCTACACCTTC. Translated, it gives CASSLRRLGTNYGYTF.

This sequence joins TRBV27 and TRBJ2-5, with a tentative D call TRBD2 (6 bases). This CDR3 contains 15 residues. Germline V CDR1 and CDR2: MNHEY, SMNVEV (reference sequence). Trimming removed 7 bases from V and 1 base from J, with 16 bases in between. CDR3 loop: CASMMVRRGQETQYF. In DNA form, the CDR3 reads TGTGCCAGCATGATGGTACGGCGGGGCCAAGAGACCCAGTACTTC.

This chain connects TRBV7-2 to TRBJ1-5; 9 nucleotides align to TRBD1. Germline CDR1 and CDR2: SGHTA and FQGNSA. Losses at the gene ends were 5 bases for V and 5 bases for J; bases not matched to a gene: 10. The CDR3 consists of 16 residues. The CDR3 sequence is CASSGNTGGNYQPQHF. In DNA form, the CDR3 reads TGTGCCAGCAGCGGCAACACAGGGGGCAATTATCAGCCCCAGCATTTT.

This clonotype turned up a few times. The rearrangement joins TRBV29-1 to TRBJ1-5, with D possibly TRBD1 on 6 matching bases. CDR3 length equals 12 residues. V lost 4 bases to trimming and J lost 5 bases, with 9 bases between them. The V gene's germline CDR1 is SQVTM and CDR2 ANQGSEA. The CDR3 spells CSVGGGDQPQHF. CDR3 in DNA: TGCAGCGTTGGAGGGGGAGATCAGCCCCAGCATTTT.

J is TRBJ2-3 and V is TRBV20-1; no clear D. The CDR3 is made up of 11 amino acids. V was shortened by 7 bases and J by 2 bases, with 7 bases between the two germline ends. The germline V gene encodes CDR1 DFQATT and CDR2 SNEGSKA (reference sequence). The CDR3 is CSGPLTDTQYF. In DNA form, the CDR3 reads TGCAGTGGGCCTCTCACAGATACGCAGTATTTT.

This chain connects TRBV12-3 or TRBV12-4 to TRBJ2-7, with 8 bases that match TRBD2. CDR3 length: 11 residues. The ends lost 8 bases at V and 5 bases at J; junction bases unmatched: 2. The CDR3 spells CASRGGDEQYF. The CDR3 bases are TGTGCCAGCCGGGGGGGAGACGAGCAGTACTTC.

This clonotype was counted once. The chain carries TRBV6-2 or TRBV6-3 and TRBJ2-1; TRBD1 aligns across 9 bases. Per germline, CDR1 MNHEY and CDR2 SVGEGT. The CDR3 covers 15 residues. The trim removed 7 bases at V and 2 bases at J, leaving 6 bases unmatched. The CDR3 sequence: CASNLDRGAYNEQFF. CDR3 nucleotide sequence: TGTGCCAGCAACTTGGACAGGGGTGCCTACAATGAGCAGTTCTTC.

The CDR3 reads CASSVRSVEQFF. CDR3 coding DNA: TGTGCCAGCAGTGTAAGAAGCGTAGAGCAGTTCTTC. The rearrangement uses TRBV2 and TRBJ2-1; the D is unclear. Per the germline V gene, CDR1 is SNHLY and CDR2 is FYNNEI. The CDR3 has 12 residues. V was clipped by 4 bases and J by 10 bases, with 11 bases between them.

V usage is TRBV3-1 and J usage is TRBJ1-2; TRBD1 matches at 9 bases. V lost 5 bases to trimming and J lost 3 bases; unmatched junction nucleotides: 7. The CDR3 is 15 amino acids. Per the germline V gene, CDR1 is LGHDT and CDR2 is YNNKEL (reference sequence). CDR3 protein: CASSGSRTGDYGYTF. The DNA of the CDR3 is TGTGCCAGCAGCGGTTCCAGGACAGGGGACTATGGCTACACCTTC.

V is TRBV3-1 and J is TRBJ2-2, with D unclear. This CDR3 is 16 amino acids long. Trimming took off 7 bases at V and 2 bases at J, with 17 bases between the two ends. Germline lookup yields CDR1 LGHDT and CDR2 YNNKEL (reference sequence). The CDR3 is CASNLLGQDNTGELFF. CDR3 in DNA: TGTGCCAGCAACCTCCTCGGTCAGGACAACACCGGGGAGCTGTTTTTT.

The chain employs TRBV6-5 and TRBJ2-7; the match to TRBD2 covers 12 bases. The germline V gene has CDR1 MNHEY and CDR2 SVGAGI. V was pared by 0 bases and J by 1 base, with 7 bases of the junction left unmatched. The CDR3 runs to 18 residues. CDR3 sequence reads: CASSYSRLAGGLSYEQYF. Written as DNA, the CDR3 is TGTGCCAGCAGTTACTCGAGGCTAGCGGGAGGGCTTTCCTACGAGCAGTACTTC.